The 23 T cell receptor beta chains reported below all come from one sample, sequenced in a study of siplizumab effects on memory and regulatory T cells. A 37°C coculture lasting 6 days was applied to the mixed lymphocyte reaction cells. These receptors' antigens are unknown. TCRdb keeps only in-frame clones here, not all; method: immunoSEQ multiplex PCR. The sample has 15,000 to 20,000 clones, around 43% seen once. The sequencing sample was made of CFSE-low (dividing) CD4+ T cells sorted from an allogeneic mixed lymphocyte reaction. All receptors derive from a human donor in good health; the cells came from an allogeneic mixed lymphocyte reaction. Some clones in this sample may be carry-over from other donors' samples.

The gene calls are TRBV9 and TRBJ1-1; the D is unclear. This CDR3 has 15 residues. CDR1 is SGDLS, CDR2 YYNGEE, per germline. Deletions cut 0 bases from V and 1 base from J, with 10 bases between. The chain's CDR3 is CASSVGPGENTEAFF. The CDR3 DNA is TGTGCCAGCAGCGTAGGACCGGGCGAGAACACTGAAGCTTTCTTT.

The gene calls are TRBV11-2 and TRBJ2-2; unclear D gene. The CDR3 runs 13 residues. Trimming left V 4 bases short and J 5 bases short, with 8 bases between. CDR1 is SGHAT, CDR2 FQNNGV, per germline. CDR3 coding DNA: TGTGCCAGCAGCTGGGTCGAGACCGGGGAGCTGTTTTTT. Protein: CASSWVETGELFF. The variable domain in full, with the rest retrieved from reference TRBV11-2 and TRBJ2-2, is EAGVAQSPRYKIIEKRQSVAFWCNPISGHATLYWYQQILGQGPKLLIQFQNNGVVDDSQLPKDRFSAERLKGVDSTLKIQPAKLEDSAVYLCASSWVETGELFFGEGSRLTVL.

This clone was observed a few times. This chain uses TRBV6-1 with TRBJ2-4, with D possibly TRBD2 on 5 matching bases. This CDR3 comprises 15 residues. Germline values: CDR1 MNHNS, CDR2 SASEGT. The germline V and J ends were trimmed by 6 bases and 7 bases, with 19 bases remaining between them. CDR3 loop: CASSQEGGPWNIQYF. CDR3 nucleotide sequence: TGTGCCAGCAGCCAAGAGGGCGGTCCCTGGAACATTCAGTACTTC.

This clone is medium-sized (0.01 to 0.1%) by share. The rearrangement joins TRBV18 to TRBJ2-3; no clear D. This CDR3 spans 10 amino acids. Trimming cost V 8 bases and J 2 bases, with 2 bases left between them. Germline V gene lookup returns CDR1 KGHSH and CDR2 LQKENI. CDR3 sequence (DNA): TGTGCCAGCGCCACAGATACGCAGTATTTT. It is translated as CASATDTQYF.

This clone appeared a few times. The chain combines TRBV5-1 with TRBJ2-3; the match to TRBD2 covers 12 bases. The CDR3 extends over 15 amino acids. V shed 0 bases and J 14 bases; nucleotides not matched to a gene: 10. The germline CDR1 and CDR2 sequences are SGHRS and YFSETQ. The CDR3 sequence: CASSLDLLAGGPLYF. CDR3 bases: TGCGCCAGCAGCTTGGATCTTCTAGCGGGGGGGCCTCTGTATTTT.

V usage is TRBV18 and J usage is TRBJ2-5; 8 nucleotides line up with TRBD2. This CDR3 is built from 15 residues. The ends lost 4 bases at V and 5 bases at J; junction bases unmatched: 9. Germline-derived CDR1 and CDR2 are KGHSH and LQKENI. The CDR3 DNA sequence: TGTGCCAGCTCACTTTCGGGACTAGTCAGGGAGACCCAGTACTTC. Translating gives CASSLSGLVRETQYF.

The gene calls are TRBV29-1 and TRBJ1-6, with 8 positions matching TRBD1. The CDR3 consists of 14 residues. Trimming at V came to 6 bases and at J to 7 bases, leaving 8 bases not matched to a gene. CDR1 is SQVTM and CDR2 is ANQGSEA in the germline V gene. CDR3 in amino acids: CSVKLQGGNSPLHF. CDR3 in DNA: TGCAGCGTCAAATTACAGGGGGGGAATTCACCCCTCCACTTT.

This clone is termed medium-sized. The chain employs TRBV6-5 and TRBJ1-5; D is uncertain. The germline CDR1 and CDR2 sequences are MNHEY and SVGAGI. The length of the CDR3 is 12 residues. Trimming left V 8 bases short and J 10 bases short, with 15 bases between. CDR3 sequence reads: CASRTGGGPQHF. DNA for the CDR3: TGTGCCAGCCGAACCGGAGGAGGACCCCAGCATTTT.

The chain combines TRBV5-6 with TRBJ1-3; the D gene is possibly TRBD1 (5 bases). The germline CDR1 and CDR2 sequences are SGHDT and YYEEEE. The ends were cut back, 5 bases at V and 2 bases at J, with 11 bases in the middle. The CDR3 contains 14 residues. The CDR3 bases are TGTGCCAGCAGAGGCAGGGCCGCTGGAAACACCATATATTTT. This codes for CASRGRAAGNTIYF.

This clone was picked up a small number of times. The chain employs TRBV19 and TRBJ1-5; 8 nucleotides agree with TRBD1. Germline trimming cut 6 bases from V and 7 bases from J; bases unmatched to any gene: 14. Germline assignment: CDR1 LNHDA and CDR2 SQIVND (reference sequence). The CDR3 loop spans 16 amino acids. The CDR3 sequence is CASSAGGSTWNQPQHF. For the CDR3, the DNA is TGTGCCAGTAGCGCAGGGGGCTCGACGTGGAACCAGCCCCAGCATTTT.

This clone was observed a handful of times. The chain carries TRBV4-2 and TRBJ1-2; D is unresolved. Trimming left V 7 bases short and J 8 bases short, with 14 bases between. The CDR3 covers 12 residues. CDR1 LGHNA and CDR2 YNFKEQ come from the germline V gene. CDR3 protein: CASTLRSGGYTF. The CDR3 DNA follows: TGTGCCAGCACCTTAAGATCGGGAGGCTACACCTTC.

The chain is built from TRBV12-5 and TRBJ2-5, with 10 bases that match TRBD1. The V gene's germline CDR1 is LGHNT and CDR2 FRNRAP. The length of the CDR3 is 15 residues. V shed 7 bases, J shed 5 bases, and the junction held 10 bases outside the gene matches. The CDR3 sequence is CASALTGGIVETQYF. DNA of the CDR3: TGTGCTAGTGCCCTGACAGGGGGCATCGTGGAGACCCAGTACTTC.

This rearrangement joins TRBV27 to TRBJ2-7; 9 bases are shared with TRBD2. The CDR3 is 14 residues long. Germline values: CDR1 MNHEY, CDR2 SMNVEV (reference sequence). V dropped 6 bases and J dropped 3; count of bases not matched to a gene: 6. CDR3 amino acids: CASSAGGADYEQYF. CDR3 DNA: TGTGCCAGCAGCGCGGGGGGGGCGGACTACGAGCAGTACTTC.

By share, this clone ranks as large. The V call is TRBV2, the J call TRBJ1-2; possible D gene TRBD1, 5 bases. The V end was cut by 7 bases, the J end by 3 bases, with 9 bases between. The germline V gene encodes CDR1 SNHLY and CDR2 FYNNEI. CDR3 length: 12 residues. Written as DNA, the CDR3 is TGTGCCAGCACGGGCAGGGACTATGGCTACACCTTC. Its protein is CASTGRDYGYTF.

In this sample, this clone turned up a few times. CDR3 DNA: TGTGCCAGTAGTACGACAGGGATGTTAAGTCCGTGGACCCAGTACTTC. It encodes CASSTTGMLSPWTQYF. J is TRBJ2-5 and V is TRBV19; 7 bases are shared with TRBD1. From germline, CDR1 is LNHDA and CDR2 SQIVND (reference sequence). The CDR3 covers 16 residues. V shed 4 bases and J 7 bases; nucleotides not matched to a gene: 15.

This clone was seen more than once but under ten times. J is TRBJ1-5 and V is TRBV5-1; TRBD1 might be the D (6 bases). The V end was cut by 5 bases, the J end by 2 bases, with 11 bases between. Looked up from germline, CDR1 is SGHRS and CDR2 is YFSETQ. This CDR3 contains 14 residues. The CDR3 sequence: CASRTGLGNQPQHF. The CDR3, as DNA: TGCGCCAGCAGAACAGGGTTAGGCAATCAGCCCCAGCATTTT.

This clone was seen at least ten times. The chain joins TRBV5-6 to TRBJ2-7; D remains unclear. V shed 2 bases and J shed 4 bases, with 7 bases lying between them. The CDR3 sequence is 12 residues long. Per germline, CDR1 SGHDT and CDR2 YYEEEE. The CDR3 sequence: CASSFQQYEQYF. In DNA, the CDR3 is TGTGCCAGCAGCTTTCAACAGTACGAGCAGTACTTC.

This clone appeared a few times. V usage is TRBV5-4 and J usage is TRBJ2-3; 9 bases line up with TRBD2. The length of the CDR3 is 14 residues. The germline V gene encodes CDR1 SGHNT and CDR2 YYREEE (reference sequence). J gave up 10 bases and V 0 bases, and 6 bases lay outside the gene matches. The CDR3 DNA sequence: TGTGCCAGCAGCTTGGGGCGGGGGGGCTTTGCGCAGTATTTT. This sequence encodes CASSLGRGGFAQYF.

The V and J genes are TRBV7-9 and TRBJ2-2; D uncertain. The V gene lost 5 bases and the J gene lost 6 bases, with 10 bases spanning the gap. This CDR3 has 13 residues. Germline CDR1 reads SEHNR; CDR2 reads FQNEAQ (reference sequence). CDR3 coding DNA: TGTGCCAGCAGCCTTTCCCCCCCCGGGGAGCTGTTTTTT. It specifies CASSLSPPGELFF.

The rearrangement uses TRBV7-2 and TRBJ2-7, with 8 bases fitting TRBD1. V gave up 0 bases and J gave up 2 bases; unmatched junction bases: 3. The CDR3 is 15 amino acids. Germline V CDR1 and CDR2: SGHTA, FQGNSA. The CDR3 loop is CASSLASTGAYEQYF. CDR3 sequence (DNA): TGTGCCAGCAGCTTAGCGTCGACAGGGGCCTACGAGCAGTACTTC.

The chain links TRBV5-6 to TRBJ2-4; TRBD1 is a possible D gene (7 bases). Germline V gene data show CDR1 as SGHDT and CDR2 as YYEEEE. Between the trimmed V and J ends, which lost 4 bases and 7 bases, there was a span of 15 bases. CDR3 length: 14 amino acids. CDR3 nucleotides: TGTGCCAGCAGCCCGGAGACAGGGAGGAACATTCAGTACTTC. Protein sequence: CASSPETGRNIQYF.

Only a few counts were recorded for this clone. The chain joins TRBV11-2 to TRBJ2-4, with D perhaps assigned TRBD1 or TRBD2 (5 bases each). The CDR3 is made up of 16 amino acids. Trimming took 3 bases from V and 0 from J, leaving 12 bases between them. The germline gives CDR1 SGHAT, CDR2 FQNNGV. CDR3 in amino acids: CASSFGTLLAKNIQYF. The CDR3, as DNA: TGTGCCAGCAGCTTCGGGACGCTACTAGCCAAAAACATTCAGTACTTC. The full variable domain, rest sourced from reference TRBV11-2 and TRBJ2-4, is EAGVAQSPRYKIIEKRQSVAFWCNPISGHATLYWYQQILGQGPKLLIQFQNNGVVDDSQLPKDRFSAERLKGVDSTLKIQPAKLEDSAVYLCASSFGTLLAKNIQYFGAGTRLSVL.

This clone has only a few counts. The chain combines TRBV5-1 with TRBJ1-1, with D possibly TRBD1 on 5 matching bases. The CDR3 runs 14 residues. Per the germline V gene, CDR1 is SGHRS and CDR2 is YFSETQ. Trimming stripped 0 bases from V and 6 bases from J, with 12 bases between. The CDR3 DNA is TGCGCCAGCAGCTTGGCCGGGGGAACCCCTGAAGCTTTCTTT. Its protein product is CASSLAGGTPEAFF.